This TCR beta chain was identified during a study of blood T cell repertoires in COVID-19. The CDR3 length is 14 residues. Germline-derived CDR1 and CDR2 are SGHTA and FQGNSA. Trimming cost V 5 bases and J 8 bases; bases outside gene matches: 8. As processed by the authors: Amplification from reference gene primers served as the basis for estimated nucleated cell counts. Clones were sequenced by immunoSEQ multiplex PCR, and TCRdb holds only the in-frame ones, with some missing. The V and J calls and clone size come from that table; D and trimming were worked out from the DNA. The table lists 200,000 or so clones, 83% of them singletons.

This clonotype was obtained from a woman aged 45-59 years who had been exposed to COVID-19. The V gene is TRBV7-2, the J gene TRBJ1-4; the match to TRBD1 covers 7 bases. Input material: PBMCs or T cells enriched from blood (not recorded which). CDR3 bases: TGTGCCAGCAGCAGAGGGGGCAGGGAGGAAAAACTGTTTTTT. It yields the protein CASSRGGREEKLFF.